The 5 T cell receptor beta chains in this list originate from one sample, sequenced in a study of T cell responses to AZD1222 COVID-19 vaccine. Method: immunoSEQ multiplex PCR; TCRdb's copy keeps in-frame clones and lacks some. This table has 150,000 to 180,000 clones, 90% appearing once. The sample in question was peripheral blood, obtained on day 0 of AZD1222 vaccination. The receptor source for this set is an adult in good health.

The J gene is TRBJ1-2, the V gene TRBV6-5; D gene unclear. The CDR3 covers 16 residues. The V end was cut by 2 bases, the J end by 5 bases, with 18 bases between. Germline assignment: CDR1 MNHEY and CDR2 SVGAGI. CDR3 sequence reads: CASSYAPGRAGYGYTF. For the CDR3, the DNA is TGTGCCAGCAGTTACGCCCCGGGCCGGGCTGGGTATGGCTACACCTTC.

The rearrangement joins TRBV5-5 to TRBJ1-5; possibly TRBD1 for D (5 bases). The CDR3 spans 18 residues. In germline, CDR1 is SGHKS, CDR2 YYEKEE (reference sequence). Trimming pared 4 bases from V and 6 bases from J, leaving 26 bases between. CDR3 nucleotides: TGTGCCAGCAGCCCAGACCAGGGAGAGAGGGGTTGGTTTCAGCCCCAGCATTTT. Amino acid sequence: CASSPDQGERGWFQPQHF.

The rearrangement joins TRBV30 to TRBJ2-7, with 7 bases identical to TRBD1. The CDR3 totals 12 residues. CDR1 is GTSNPN, CDR2 SVGIG, per germline (reference sequence). V shed 5 bases, J shed 6 bases, and the junction held 7 bases outside the gene matches. In DNA form, the CDR3 reads TGTGCCTGGGAAAGACAGGGTTTCGAGCAGTACTTC. The encoded protein is CAWERQGFEQYF.

The V gene is TRBV11-2, the J gene TRBJ1-3; unclear D gene. This CDR3 has 15 amino acids. Germline V lookup: CDR1 SGHAT, CDR2 FQNNGV. Trimming shortened V by 0 bases and J by 2 bases, and 8 bases separated the two germline ends. The CDR3 region is CASSLDLGPGNTIYF. The CDR3 DNA reads TGTGCCAGCAGCTTAGATCTCGGGCCTGGAAACACCATATATTTT.

The chain carries TRBV4-1 and TRBJ2-2, with D perhaps matching TRBD2 (6 bases). This CDR3 spans 15 amino acids. Per the germline V gene, CDR1 is MGHRA and CDR2 is YSYEKL. Between the trimmed V and J ends, which lost 4 bases and 1 base, there was a span of 10 bases. Written as DNA, the CDR3 is TGCGCCAGCAGCCTCGTAGCGGTGAACACCGGGGAGCTGTTTTTT. It is translated as CASSLVAVNTGELFF.